The T cell receptor (beta chain) under discussion was sequenced for a study of T cells after yellow fever vaccination. General study findings and limits: Booster sampling recovered most clones from primary vaccination (96% CD4, 80% to 90% CD8).

MiXCR, applied by TCRdb to the 5' RACE reads, yields one record per CDR3 protein. The data hold 90,000 to 130,000 distinct CDR3 sequences, with roughly 8.9% observed a single time. In its sample, this clonotype was seen many times. As yet, its antigen is unknown. The sample was CD8+ T cells sorted from PBMCs, taken 45 days after the yellow fever booster vaccination. The origin of this receptor is a man aged 25-40 years who received the YFV17D yellow fever vaccine.

The CDR3 DNA reads as TGTGCCATCAGTGAGCGGGGGGCGGCCGATACGCAGTATTTT. Residues: CAISERGAADTQYF. The rearrangement links TRBV10-3 to TRBJ2-3; D is perhaps TRBD2 (7 bases). In germline, CDR1 is ENHRY, CDR2 SYGVKD. CDR3 length equals 14 residues. Trimming removed 2 bases from V and 6 bases from J, with 12 bases in between.